This T cell receptor (beta chain) was sequenced during a study of identical twins. General study points: For zero-insertion analyses, partial confounding could come from invariant MAIT and iNKT cells. Whereas memory repertoires showed no such difference, abundant cord blood beta clonotypes carried fewer insertions. Beta out-of-frame sequences displayed a weaker excess of sharing between twins.

Template switching, a step in the protocol, added a universal primer site, and cDNA carried unique molecular identifiers. Each CDR3 protein is one row after TCRdb ran MiXCR on the 5' RACE reads. Among roughly 350,000 distinct CDR3 sequences listed, approximately 8.7% were seen once. The V end was cut by 1 base, the J end by 5 bases, with 17 bases between. This CDR3 region has 16 residues. Comments on this clonotype: Its antigen is as yet unknown.

The chain recombines TRBV12-3 or TRBV12-4 with TRBJ1-1, with a possible D match to TRBD1 (5 bases). This sequence originates from a woman in her fifties or sixties in good health. The material sequenced was naive T cells sorted from blood. The CDR3 loop reads CASSLVGRMGGTEAFF. CDR3 DNA sequence: TGTGCCAGCAGTTTAGTTGGACGAATGGGGGGAACTGAAGCTTTCTTT.